This TCR beta chain was obtained from a study of blood T cell repertoires in COVID-19. Whole-study context: Samples representing acute and convalescent COVID-19 were sourced from the United States, Italy and Spain. In each case, the material was cDNA or gDNA derived from T cells, B-cell-depleted T cells, or PBMCs.

The CDR3 is 18 amino acids. Germline V gene lookup returns CDR1 SGHTA and CDR2 FQGNSA. The V and J ends lost 5 bases and 4 bases, in that order; junction bases with no gene match: 14. As originally analysed: The assay estimated nucleated cells by amplifying reference gene primers. The method was immunoSEQ multiplex PCR; TCRdb's version includes in-frame clones alone and lacks a portion of them. D and trimming come from the DNA, and the V and J calls and clone size come from that table. The data show about 230,000 clones, less than 85% seen once. The sample consisted of peripheral blood. This chain links TRBV7-2 with TRBJ1-6; 7 bases align to TRBD1. This TCR derives from an older woman with active or convalescent COVID-19. CDR3 nucleotide sequence: TGTGCCAGCAGCCTAGGACAGGTTGTGATAGGGTATAATTCACCCCTCCACTTT. Protein: CASSLGQVVIGYNSPLHF.